Listed here are 17 T cell receptor beta chains from one sample, sequenced in a study of technical replicates of blood from a few donors. Some clones are missing from TCRdb's copy, which holds only in-frame ones; the method was immunoSEQ multiplex PCR. This table holds more than 75,000 clones, approximately 86% found once. Sample: PBMCs. The receptors come from a human donor in good health. Some clones in this sample may be carry-over from other donors' samples.

The V call is TRBV6-1, the J call TRBJ1-3; tentatively, D is TRBD1 (5 bases). Trimming left V 6 bases short and J 9 bases short, with 18 bases between. Per the germline V gene, CDR1 is MNHNS and CDR2 is SASEGT. This CDR3 is built from 14 residues. CDR3 region: CASRAGTAGGTIYF. The CDR3 coding sequence is TGTGCCAGCAGGGCCGGGACCGCCGGGGGCACCATATATTTT.

This clone has only a few counts. The identical CDR3 is also encoded by other nucleotide sequences in the sample. The chain has TRBV5-1 and TRBJ2-1; D is unresolved. Trimming pared 4 bases from V and 3 bases from J, leaving 11 bases between. CDR3 size: 14 residues. The germline CDR1 and CDR2 sequences are SGHRS and YFSETQ. The CDR3 coding sequence is TGCGCCAGCAGCCCCTCCGGCGGCTACAATGAGCAGTTCTTC. This translates into CASSPSGGYNEQFF.

The chain carries TRBV30 and TRBJ2-7; the match to TRBD2 covers 7 bases. Germline loops: CDR1 GTSNPN, CDR2 SVGIG (reference sequence). This CDR3 has 13 residues. V was clipped by 5 bases and J by 7 bases; unmatched bases: 11. The CDR3 loop reads CAWRPGGGREQYF. The CDR3 DNA sequence: TGTGCCTGGCGTCCCGGGGGAGGGCGGGAGCAGTACTTC.

This chain uses TRBV4-2 with TRBJ1-1; D uncertain. The germline V and J ends were trimmed by 0 bases and 0 bases, with 5 bases remaining between them. The CDR3 extends over 14 amino acids. Germline V gives CDR1 LGHNA, CDR2 YNFKEQ. CDR3 protein: CASSQDSVNTEAFF. The CDR3 DNA is TGTGCCAGCAGCCAAGATTCGGTGAACACTGAAGCTTTCTTT.

The chain links TRBV5-6 to TRBJ1-2; D not resolved. V was cut by 0 bases and J by 3 bases, with 9 bases left in between. There are 14 residues in the CDR3. Germline CDR1 and CDR2: SGHDT and YYEEEE. The CDR3 loop reads CASSLGQYHYGYTF. As DNA, the CDR3 is TGTGCCAGCAGCTTGGGGCAGTACCACTATGGCTACACCTTC.

The gene calls are TRBV28 and TRBJ2-1; TRBD2 agrees at 8 bases. Germline CDR1 is MDHEN and CDR2 is SYDVKM. CDR3 length: 16 amino acids. V trimming: 5 bases; J trimming: 6 bases; junction bases outside the gene matches: 12. The CDR3: CASSPPPSGSGNEQFF. The CDR3 nucleotides are TGTGCCAGCAGTCCGCCCCCCAGCGGGAGTGGCAATGAGCAGTTCTTC. The whole variable domain, remainder taken from reference TRBV28 and TRBJ2-1, is DVKVTQSSRYLVKRTGEKVFLECVQDMDHENMFWYRQDPGLGLRLIYFSYDVKMKEKGDIPEGYSVSREKKERFSLILESASTNQTSMYLCASSPPPSGSGNEQFFGPGTRLTVL.

J is TRBJ2-1 and V is TRBV30, with a possible D match to TRBD2 (6 bases). The V gene lost 8 bases and the J gene lost 5 bases, with 22 bases spanning the gap. This CDR3 has 15 residues. The V gene's germline CDR1 is GTSNPN and CDR2 SVGIG (reference sequence). The CDR3 DNA reads as TGTGCCCGGTCCCTCGGGTTGGGGGGAAACAATGAGCAGTTCTTC. This codes for CARSLGLGGNNEQFF.

V usage is TRBV29-1 and J usage is TRBJ2-3; 7 nucleotides match TRBD2. The CDR3 length is 11 residues. V lost 4 bases to trimming and J lost 8 bases; unmatched junction nucleotides: 3. Germline CDR1 reads SQVTM; CDR2 reads ANQGSEA. CDR3 DNA: TGCAGCGTTGGCATAGCGGGTACGCAGTATTTT. It yields the protein CSVGIAGTQYF.

The genes are TRBV29-1 and TRBJ2-5; 8 nucleotides match TRBD1. The CDR3 totals 12 residues. J lost 2 bases, V lost 6 bases, and 2 bases had no gene match. Germline values: CDR1 SQVTM, CDR2 ANQGSEA. CDR3 amino acids: CSVGTGQETQYF. The CDR3 nucleotides read TGCAGCGTCGGGACAGGACAAGAGACCCAGTACTTC.

The chain has TRBV4-1 and TRBJ2-7, with TRBD2 matching over 11 bases. V shed 1 base and J 6 bases; nucleotides not matched to a gene: 2. Germline V lookup: CDR1 MGHRA, CDR2 YSYEKL. This CDR3 region has 14 residues. The CDR3 loop reads CASSQGTSGSEQYF. The CDR3 nucleotides are TGCGCCAGCAGCCAAGGGACTAGCGGGTCCGAGCAGTACTTC.

The V and J genes are TRBV7-9 and TRBJ2-7; 7 bases agree with TRBD2. CDR1 and CDR2 from the germline V gene are SEHNR and FQNEAQ (reference sequence). The CDR3 runs 12 residues. V dropped 7 bases and J dropped 4; count of bases not matched to a gene: 4. CDR3 loop: CASTPAGYEQYF. The CDR3 nucleotides are TGTGCCAGCACCCCAGCGGGATACGAGCAGTACTTC.

This rearrangement joins TRBV9 to TRBJ2-7; the D gene is possibly TRBD1 (5 bases). CDR1 and CDR2 (germline): SGDLS, YYNGEE. The CDR3 has 14 amino acids. Trimming stripped 4 bases from V and 7 bases from J, with 18 bases between. The CDR3 region has the DNA TGTGCCAGCAGCTACTCCGGACAAGCCCGGGAGCAGTACTTC. Encoded protein: CASSYSGQAREQYF.

The table lists this clone with a count of one. The chain carries TRBV29-1 and TRBJ2-1; 10 bases line up with TRBD2. Germline CDR1 is SQVTM and CDR2 is ANQGSEA. Trimming removed 4 bases from V and 2 bases from J; junction bases left unmatched: 17. The CDR3 has 19 residues. CDR3: CSVVYPRTSGLLAYNEQFF. The CDR3 nucleotides are TGCAGCGTTGTTTATCCCAGGACTAGCGGTCTCCTTGCCTACAATGAGCAGTTCTTC.

The V and J genes are TRBV5-7 and TRBJ2-2; 13 nucleotides line up with TRBD2. TRBV5-7 is identified as an open reading frame with a role that is uncertain. CDR3 length equals 17 residues. The V and J ends lost 0 bases and 7 bases, in that order; junction bases with no gene match: 6. In nucleotides, the CDR3 is TGTGCCAGCAGCTTGGAAGGACTAGCGGGAGATGACGGGGAGCTGTTTTTT. Encoded protein: CASSLEGLAGDDGELFF.

The rearrangement uses TRBV7-9 and TRBJ2-3, with D unclear. Germline loops: CDR1 SEHNR, CDR2 FQNEAQ (reference sequence). CDR3 length equals 16 residues. V was pared by 1 base and J by 4 bases, with 15 bases between. This CDR3 is CASSLGASNWADTQYF. The CDR3 nucleotides read TGTGCCAGCAGCTTAGGGGCGTCTAATTGGGCAGATACGCAGTATTTT.

The V gene is TRBV11-3, the J gene TRBJ1-1, with D possibly TRBD1 on 5 matching bases. CDR1 is SGHNT, CDR2 YENEEA, per germline. V lost 5 bases and J lost 5, with 18 bases in between. This CDR3 has 15 amino acids. This chain's CDR3 is CASSDPGSGKTEAFF. The CDR3 DNA reads TGTGCCAGCAGCGACCCAGGGTCAGGCAAGACTGAAGCTTTCTTT.

This clone was observed a few times. The V gene is TRBV19, the J gene TRBJ2-7, with D possibly being TRBD1 (6 bases). Germline CDR1 LNHDA, CDR2 SQIVND (reference sequence). The CDR3 has 13 residues. V was clipped by 4 bases and J by 2 bases, with 9 bases between them. In nucleotides, the CDR3 is TGTGCCAGTAGTAGGACAGTAACCTACGAGCAGTACTTC. Translating gives CASSRTVTYEQYF.